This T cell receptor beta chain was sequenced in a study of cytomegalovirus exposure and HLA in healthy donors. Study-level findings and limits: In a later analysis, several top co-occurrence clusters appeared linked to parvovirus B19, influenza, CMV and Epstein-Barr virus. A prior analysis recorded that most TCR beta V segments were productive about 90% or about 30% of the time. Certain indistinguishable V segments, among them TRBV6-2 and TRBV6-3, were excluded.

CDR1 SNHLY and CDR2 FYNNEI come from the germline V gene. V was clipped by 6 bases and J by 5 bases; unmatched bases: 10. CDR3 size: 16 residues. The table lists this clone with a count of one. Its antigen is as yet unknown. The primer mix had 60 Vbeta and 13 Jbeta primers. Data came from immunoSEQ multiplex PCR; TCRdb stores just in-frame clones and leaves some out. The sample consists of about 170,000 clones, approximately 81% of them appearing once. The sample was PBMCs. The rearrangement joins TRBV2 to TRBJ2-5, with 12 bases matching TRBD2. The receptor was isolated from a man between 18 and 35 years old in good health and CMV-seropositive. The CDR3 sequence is CASSPLAGGPYETQYF. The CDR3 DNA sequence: TGTGCCAGCAGCCCTCTAGCGGGGGGGCCCTACGAGACCCAGTACTTC.